A single sample gave rise to the 12 T cell receptor beta chains below, sequenced in a study of blood T cells in healthy people across ages. For the second PCR, which ran for about 6 to 11 cycles, a sample-barcoded 5' primer and a J-beta primer mix were used. TCRdb re-called the 5' RACE reads through MiXCR, storing one row per CDR3 protein. Among around 1,900,000 distinct CDR3 sequences listed, 39% were seen once. Sequencing was done on a sample of blood. The receptors were sampled from a human donor in good health.

This clonotype was counted between two and nine times. V and J are TRBV4-3 and TRBJ2-7; TRBD1 matches 7 bases. Germline loops: CDR1 LGHNA, CDR2 YSLEER. V shed 0 bases, J shed 9 bases, and the junction held 11 bases outside the gene matches. This CDR3 is 15 amino acids long. The CDR3 is CASSQESGTARPQYF. The CDR3 DNA sequence: TGCGCCAGCAGCCAAGAATCGGGGACAGCTAGACCGCAGTACTTC.

This clonotype was seen at least ten times. The J gene is TRBJ1-2, the V gene TRBV29-1; D gene unclear. V lost 0 bases and J lost 4, with 6 bases in between. Germline V gene sequence: CDR1 SQVTM, CDR2 ANQGSEA. This CDR3 contains 12 residues. CDR3 DNA sequence: TGCAGCGTTGAAGAGTCATTCTATGGCTACACCTTC. Amino acids: CSVEESFYGYTF.

This clonotype was detected a few times. One junction end does not reproduce the germline sequence, and a read error may be involved. The chain employs TRBV5-1 and TRBJ1-4; no reliable D call. Germline V gene sequence: CDR1 SGHRS, CDR2 YFSETQ. The length of the CDR3 is 16 residues. This chain's CDR3 is CASSRVLAATNEKLFF. CDR3 in DNA: TGCGCCAGCAGCCGCGTCCTGGCAGCAACTAACGAAAAACTGTTTTTT.

This sequence joins TRBV15 and TRBJ2-2; no clear D gene. V dropped 1 base and J dropped 1 base, with 10 bases sitting between them. Germline lookup yields CDR1 LNHNV and CDR2 YYDKDF (reference sequence). There are 16 residues in the CDR3. CDR3: CATSRVEHWNTGELFF. The CDR3 coding sequence is TGTGCCACCAGCAGAGTTGAACATTGGAACACCGGGGAGCTGTTTTTT.

The chain combines TRBV20-1 with TRBJ2-7; TRBD1 agrees at 12 bases. The trim removed 1 base at V and 3 bases at J, leaving 10 bases unmatched. The V gene's germline CDR1 is DFQATT and CDR2 SNEGSKA (reference sequence). This CDR3 region has 17 residues. The CDR3 protein is CSARGGTGGDGVYEQYF. In nucleotides, the CDR3 is TGCAGTGCTAGAGGGGGGACAGGGGGCGACGGTGTCTACGAGCAGTACTTC.

The chain joins TRBV4-2 to TRBJ2-7, with D perhaps TRBD1 or TRBD2 (5 bases each). Germline lookup yields CDR1 LGHNA and CDR2 YNFKEQ. The CDR3 spans 15 residues. V was cut by 0 bases and J by 3 bases, with 12 bases left in between. Written as DNA, the CDR3 is TGTGCCAGCAGCCAAGATTTTCAGGGACGCTACGAGCAGTACTTC. Its translation: CASSQDFQGRYEQYF.

The chain has TRBV20-1 and TRBJ1-5, with 9 nucleotides matching TRBD1. Germline CDR1 DFQATT, CDR2 SNEGSKA (reference sequence). The CDR3 is made up of 16 amino acids. V was pared by 6 bases and J by 1 base, with 10 bases of the junction left unmatched. The CDR3 spells CSAPPHGQGSNQPQHF. In nucleotides, the CDR3 is TGCAGTGCCCCACCCCATGGACAGGGGAGCAATCAGCCCCAGCATTTT.

Turning to this clonotype: An end of the junction differs from the germline gene, which may be a read error. The chain employs TRBV9 and TRBJ2-1; TRBD1 matches at 7 bases. This CDR3 comprises 14 residues. Germline V lookup: CDR1 SGDLS, CDR2 YYNGEE. The CDR3 sequence: CANSVTGTDSEQFF. CDR3 DNA: TGTGCCAACAGCGTCACCGGGACAGACAGTGAGCAGTTCTTC.

The CDR3, as DNA: TGTGCCATCGGGACAGGGTTTTACGAGCAGTACTTC. This encodes CAIGTGFYEQYF. The rearrangement links TRBV15 to TRBJ2-7, with TRBD1 matching 9 bases. CDR3 size: 12 residues. J was trimmed by 4 bases and V by 10 bases; bases with no gene match: 5. Germline CDR1 reads LNHNV; CDR2 reads YYDKDF (reference sequence).

The chain recombines TRBV6-2 or TRBV6-3 with TRBJ2-3; 8 bases match TRBD2. The CDR3 runs to 19 residues. Trimming took 2 bases from V and 7 from J; bases not matched to a gene: 20. Germline values: CDR1 MNHEY, CDR2 SVGEGT. CDR3 amino acids: CASSYKGMERGGDDYTQYF. The CDR3 nucleotides read TGTGCCAGCAGTTACAAGGGGATGGAACGGGGGGGCGATGATTATACGCAGTATTTT.

This chain connects TRBV29-1 to TRBJ1-1; D unresolved. This CDR3 has 12 amino acids. In germline, CDR1 is SQVTM, CDR2 ANQGSEA. Trimming removed 7 bases from V and 6 bases from J, with 15 bases in between. DNA for the CDR3: TGCAGCGCCGGTCTAAAAAGGGCTGAAGCTTTCTTT. This translates into CSAGLKRAEAFF.

Only a few counts were recorded for this clonotype. The chain links TRBV11-3 to TRBJ2-7; TRBD2 is a possible D gene (5 bases). This CDR3 is 12 amino acids long. Deletions cut 7 bases from V and 4 bases from J, with 11 bases between. Germline CDR1 SGHNT, CDR2 YENEEA. This CDR3 is CASKAPGYEQYF. CDR3 nucleotides: TGTGCCAGCAAAGCCCCGGGGTACGAGCAGTACTTC.